This T cell receptor (beta chain) derives from a study of shared clonotypes between healthy human individuals. Some clones are missing from TCRdb's copy, which holds only in-frame ones; the method was immunoSEQ multiplex PCR. The sample holds roughly 2.5 million clones, more than 80% seen once. For this clone: What it binds is unknown.

Study-wide points: Clonotypes which were not shared had lower generation probabilities than clonotypes that all four donors shared.

CDR3 size: 16 residues. Trimming stripped 2 bases from V and 6 bases from J, with 16 bases between. Germline V lookup: CDR1 MNHEY, CDR2 SVGAGI. The chain carries TRBV6-5 and TRBJ2-2, with a possible D match to TRBD2 (6 bases). The specimen was naive CD4+ T cells sorted from blood. The subset was: CD45RA+ positively selected. This receptor was identified in a young man in good health. The DNA for the CDR3 is TGTGCCAGCAGTTACCAGACTAGGCCCCTGCCCGGGGAGCTGTTTTTT. It codes for CASSYQTRPLPGELFF.